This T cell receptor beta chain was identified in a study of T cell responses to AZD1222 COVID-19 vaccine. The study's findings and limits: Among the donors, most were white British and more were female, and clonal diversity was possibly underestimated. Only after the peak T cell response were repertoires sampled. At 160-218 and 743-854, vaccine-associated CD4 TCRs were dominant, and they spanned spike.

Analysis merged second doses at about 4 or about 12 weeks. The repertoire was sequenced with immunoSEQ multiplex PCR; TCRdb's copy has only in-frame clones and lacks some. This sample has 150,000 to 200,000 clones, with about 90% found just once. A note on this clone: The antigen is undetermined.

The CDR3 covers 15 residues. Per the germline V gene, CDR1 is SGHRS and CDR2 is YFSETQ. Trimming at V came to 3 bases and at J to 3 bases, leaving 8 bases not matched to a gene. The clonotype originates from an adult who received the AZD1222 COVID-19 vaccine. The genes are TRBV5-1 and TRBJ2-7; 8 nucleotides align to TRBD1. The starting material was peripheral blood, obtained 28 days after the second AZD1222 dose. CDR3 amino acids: CASSSTGTGNYEQYF. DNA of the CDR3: TGCGCCAGCAGCTCTACCGGGACAGGCAACTACGAGCAGTACTTC. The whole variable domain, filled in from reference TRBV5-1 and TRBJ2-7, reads KAGVTQTPRYLIKTRGQQVTLSCSPISGHRSVSWYQQTPGQGLQFLFEYFSETQRNKGNFPGRFSGRQFSNSRSEMNVSTLELGDSALYLCASSSTGTGNYEQYFGPGTRLTVT.